This TCR beta chain was sequenced during a study of cytomegalovirus exposure and HLA in healthy donors. Study-wide results and caveats: Donors belonging to an Asian-associated ancestry cluster reportedly showed fewer N-insertions in productive TCRs than the roughly 670-donor mean, according to what a later analysis found. The study recorded 164 TCR beta chains that were cytomegalovirus-associated. For TCR beta chains, V- and J-gene trimming was later linked to a missense DCLRE1C variant.

Primers included in the PCR were 60 Vbeta and 13 Jbeta primers. Using immunoSEQ multiplex PCR, the repertoire was profiled, and TCRdb retains in-frame clones only, with some absent. This sample has tens of thousands of clones, with 78% found just once. Germline V gene lookup returns CDR1 SGHAT and CDR2 FQNNGV. The V gene lost 5 bases and the J gene lost 3 bases, with 15 bases spanning the gap. The CDR3 length is 15 residues. Note on this clone: Its antigen is not known.

This chain links TRBV11-2 with TRBJ2-3, with TRBD2 as a possible D gene (5 bases). The sequence derives from a woman aged 40-49 years in good health and CMV-seronegative. Sequenced: PBMCs. Here the CDR3 DNA reads TGTGCCAGCAGCCCACTCGGAACGGGGACAGATACGCAGTATTTT. Its translation is CASSPLGTGTDTQYF.